The sequence of this TCR beta chain was determined in a study of blood T cell repertoires in COVID-19. Study-level background: COVID-19 samples collected from the United States, Italy and Spain covered acute and convalescent phases.

Only in-frame clones appear in the TCRdb table, and some are missing; sequencing was by immunoSEQ multiplex PCR. There are about 170,000 clones in the sample; roughly 84% occur only once, and roughly a tenth lies in the top ten. V shed 3 bases and J 4 bases; nucleotides not matched to a gene: 8. The CDR3 covers 16 residues. CDR1 and CDR2 from the germline V gene are SGHVS and FQNEAQ. This chain links TRBV7-8 with TRBJ2-1; 8 positions match TRBD2. The sequenced sample consisted of peripheral blood. This TCR was sampled from a woman older than 75 with active or convalescent COVID-19. In DNA form, the CDR3 reads TGTGCCAGCAGCTTCCGGGGGGGAGAGCCATACAATGAGCAGTTCTTC. Translating gives CASSFRGGEPYNEQFF.